The 3 T cell receptor beta chains below all came from one sample that was sequenced in a study of cytotoxic CD8 clonotypes in ibrutinib-treated CLL (dated by TCRdb to 2020 to 2022). In light of the paper, this sample's time point label describes: approximately twelve months on ibrutinib. Library construction relied on the immunoSEQ multiplex PCR assay. Imported from immuneACCESS, the table was reduced by TCRdb to in-frame sequences with V and J called. These copies leave out some clones; in studies compared against another copy, an unresolved V gene accounts for under half, and the cause of the remainder is not known. This sample lists about 63,000 clones; about 65% were detected once. About 39% of the sample is held by the ten biggest clonotypes. This sample comprised PBMCs, obtained after 12 months of ibrutinib treatment. The source is a human donor with chronic lymphocytic leukemia.

The V call is TRBV27, the J call TRBJ1-5; the D is unclear. V lost 4 bases and J lost 0, with 10 bases in between. The germline V gene has CDR1 MNHEY and CDR2 SMNVEV (reference sequence). The CDR3 spans 15 residues. This CDR3 is CASSWRANSNQPQHF. For the CDR3, the DNA is TGTGCCAGCAGTTGGAGGGCCAATAGCAATCAGCCCCAGCATTTT.

The V call is TRBV5-1, the J call TRBJ2-3; the D call may be TRBD1 or TRBD2 (6 bases each). CDR1 is SGHRS, CDR2 YFSETQ, per germline. This CDR3 comprises 15 residues. Trimming left V 0 bases short and J 7 bases short, with 15 bases between. The CDR3 loop is CASSLGQPGANTQYF. The CDR3 DNA sequence: TGCGCCAGCAGCTTGGGTCAGCCGGGGGCTAATACGCAGTATTTT.

The V and J genes are TRBV4-1 and TRBJ2-1; TRBD1 agrees at 7 bases. Germline V gene lookup returns CDR1 MGHRA and CDR2 YSYEKL. With 0 bases clipped from V and 3 bases from J, the junction kept 8 bases outside the gene matches. The CDR3 is made up of 17 amino acids. The CDR3 reads CASSQDKRGLIYNEQFF. Here the CDR3 DNA reads TGCGCCAGCAGCCAAGATAAAAGGGGGCTGATCTACAATGAGCAGTTCTTC.